Below, one T cell receptor beta chain is given with its context. Per the authors' pipeline: Scientists estimated how many nucleated cells there were by amplifying reference gene primers. Repertoires were generated with immunoSEQ multiplex PCR, while TCRdb's copy carries only in-frame clones and drops some. Clone size and V and J calls were adopted from that table, with D and trimming inferred from the DNA. The profile shows about 80,000 clones, approximately 80% of them singletons. This entry is derived from a study of blood T cell repertoires in COVID-19. The overall study: The United States, Italy and Spain supplied acute and convalescent COVID-19 samples. T cells, B-cell-depleted T cells, or PBMCs supplied cDNA or gDNA.

Germline loops: CDR1 ENHRY, CDR2 SYGVKD. Trimming removed 8 bases at V and 7 bases at J, with 14 bases between. This CDR3 contains 13 residues. This TCR derives from a man aged 55 to 70 with active or convalescent COVID-19. The sequenced sample consisted of peripheral blood. The chain joins TRBV10-3 to TRBJ2-2; TRBD1 is a possible D gene (6 bases). The CDR3 reads CAIPSTGDGELFF. The CDR3 coding sequence is TGTGCCATCCCTTCGACAGGTGACGGGGAGCTGTTTTTT.